The entry below describes one T cell receptor beta chain. Authors' methods: Estimation of nucleated cell counts relied on the amplification of reference gene primers. Assay: immunoSEQ multiplex PCR; the TCRdb copy retains only in-frame clones and omits some. V and J calls and clone size are copied from that table; D and trimming were computed from the DNA. The table includes around 98,000 clones, approximately 84% detected once. This sample was taken from a study of blood T cell repertoires in COVID-19. Whole-study context: COVID-19 samples, acute and convalescent, were from the United States, Italy and Spain. PBMCs, B-cell-depleted T cells, or T cells provided the cDNA or gDNA that made up the material.

The CDR3 consists of 14 residues. In germline, CDR1 is SGHTA, CDR2 FQGNSA. V was shortened by 0 bases and J by 2 bases, with 8 bases between the two germline ends. This clonotype originated in an older woman with acute or convalescent COVID-19. The chain combines TRBV7-2 with TRBJ2-7; D is unresolved. The specimen was peripheral blood. The CDR3 nucleotides read TGTGCCAGCAGCTTAGCGGTTAGAGCCTACGAGCAGTACTTC. This sequence encodes CASSLAVRAYEQYF.